Detailed here is one T cell receptor beta chain. Clones were sequenced by immunoSEQ multiplex PCR, and TCRdb holds only the in-frame ones, with some missing. Of approximately 68,000 clones in the sample, over 75% were seen once. This sample is drawn from a study of T cell responses to AZD1222 COVID-19 vaccine. Per the germline V gene, CDR1 is SGHDN and CDR2 is FVKESK. The CDR3 has 11 residues. V was clipped by 5 bases and J by 2 bases, with 3 bases between them. V gene TRBV14 combines with J gene TRBJ1-1; D is undetermined. The sequence came from an adult in good health. Sequences were derived from peripheral blood, sampled on day 0 of AZD1222 vaccination. This CDR3 reads CASSKNTEAFF. Here the CDR3 DNA reads TGTGCCAGCAGCAAAAACACTGAAGCTTTCTTT.